What follows are 17 T cell receptor beta chains derived from one specimen sequenced in a study of T cells after yellow fever vaccination. TCRdb re-called the 5' RACE reads with MiXCR, one entry per CDR3 protein. Of around 140,000 distinct CDR3 sequences in the sample, 7.7% were seen once. The specimen was CD4+ T cells sorted from PBMCs, collected 5 days after the yellow fever booster vaccination. The source is a man in his thirties or forties who received the YFV17D yellow fever vaccine.

This chain joins TRBV7-2 and TRBJ2-1; 7 positions match TRBD2. J gave up 6 bases and V 1 base, and 6 bases lay outside the gene matches. The CDR3 contains 15 residues. The germline CDR1 and CDR2 sequences are SGHTA and FQGNSA. CDR3 in amino acids: CASSLGGVAGNEQFF. The DNA for the CDR3 is TGTGCCAGCAGCTTAGGGGGGGTAGCGGGCAATGAGCAGTTCTTC.

This clonotype was observed many times. The J gene is TRBJ2-7, the V gene TRBV7-2; 7 positions match TRBD1. Germline trimming cut 4 bases from V and 2 bases from J; bases unmatched to any gene: 5. The germline V gene has CDR1 SGHTA and CDR2 FQGNSA. This CDR3 has 14 residues. CDR3 sequence reads: CASSYPQGAYEQYF. DNA of the CDR3: TGTGCCAGCAGCTACCCTCAGGGGGCCTACGAGCAGTACTTC.

A remark on this clonotype: This may stem from a read error, because a much larger clone lies one nucleotide away. J is TRBJ2-5 and V is TRBV5-1, with 7 nucleotides matching TRBD1. This CDR3 region has 14 residues. V was pared by 5 bases and J by 4 bases, with 8 bases of the junction left unmatched. CDR1 and CDR2 (germline): SGHRS, YFSETQ. The CDR3 region is CASRRTGVAETQYF. CDR3 in DNA: TGCGCCAGCAGGCGGACAGGAGTAGCAGAGACCCAGTACTTC.

This clonotype was counted between two and nine times. The rearrangement links TRBV29-1 to TRBJ1-1; D call uncertain. The CDR3 extends over 11 amino acids. V gave up 3 bases and J gave up 5 bases, with 7 bases separating them. Germline CDR1 is SQVTM and CDR2 is ANQGSEA. The CDR3 sequence is CSVDRLTEAFF. CDR3 coding DNA: TGCAGCGTTGATCGGTTAACTGAAGCTTTCTTT.

This clonotype was counted ten times or more. The chain links TRBV7-2 to TRBJ2-1, with 8 bases aligning to TRBD2. V was clipped by 1 base and J by 6 bases; unmatched bases: 8. The germline gives CDR1 SGHTA, CDR2 FQGNSA. This CDR3 is built from 16 residues. The CDR3: CASSLGSGSVGNEQFF. The CDR3 region has the DNA TGTGCCAGCAGCTTAGGAAGCGGGAGTGTCGGCAATGAGCAGTTCTTC.

In its sample, this clonotype was seen many times. CDR3 amino acids: CASSQDPGWNEKLFF. CDR3 sequence (DNA): TGCGCCAGCAGCCAAGATCCAGGGTGGAATGAAAAACTGTTTTTT. The chain is built from TRBV4-3 and TRBJ1-4; TRBD1 might be the D (5 bases). The CDR3 totals 15 residues. Trimming pared 0 bases from V and 5 bases from J, leaving 10 bases between. Germline lookup yields CDR1 LGHNA and CDR2 YSLEER.

This clonotype was seen at least ten times. V and J are TRBV5-1 and TRBJ2-7; D perhaps matches TRBD2 (6 bases). This CDR3 is 15 amino acids long. Germline-derived CDR1 and CDR2 are SGHRS and YFSETQ. V was shortened by 3 bases and J by 6 bases, with 19 bases between the two germline ends. CDR3 bases: TGCGCCAGCAGCTGGTCCGGAGGGCGGGGTGGCGAGCAGTACTTC. Protein product: CASSWSGGRGGEQYF. The complete variable domain, with remaining parts taken from reference TRBV5-1 and TRBJ2-7, reads KAGVTQTPRYLIKTRGQQVTLSCSPISGHRSVSWYQQTPGQGLQFLFEYFSETQRNKGNFPGRFSGRQFSNSRSEMNVSTLELGDSALYLCASSWSGGRGGEQYFGPGTRLTVT.

This clonotype was found a few times. J is TRBJ2-2 and V is TRBV5-6; 14 bases are a match to TRBD2. Germline V gene data show CDR1 as SGHDT and CDR2 as YYEEEE. The CDR3 is 16 amino acids. After removal of 2 bases from V and 4 bases from J, the junction contained 1 base not matched to a gene. CDR3 in amino acids: CASSFGTSGGTGELFF. CDR3 DNA sequence: TGTGCCAGCAGCTTCGGGACTAGCGGGGGCACCGGGGAGCTGTTTTTT. The full variable domain, in which reference TRBV5-6 and TRBJ2-2 provide the parts outside the CDR3, is DAGVTQSPTHLIKTRGQQVTLRCSPKSGHDTVSWYQQALGQGPQFIFQYYEEEERQRGNFPDRFSGHQFPNYSSELNVNALLLGDSALYLCASSFGTSGGTGELFFGEGSRLTVL.

This clonotype has at least ten counts. This chain joins TRBV7-2 and TRBJ2-5; weak D call: TRBD1 (5 bases). The CDR3 runs 13 residues. Germline assignment: CDR1 SGHTA and CDR2 FQGNSA. Trimming removed 3 bases at V and 1 base at J, with 6 bases between. The CDR3 reads CASSFRVQETQYF. In DNA, the CDR3 is TGTGCCAGCAGCTTCAGGGTCCAAGAGACCCAGTACTTC.

For this clonotype: One junction end does not reproduce the germline sequence, and a read error may be involved. The chain couples TRBV12-3 or TRBV12-4 to TRBJ2-5, with 8 bases fitting TRBD2. The CDR3 runs 13 residues. The CDR3 nucleotides are TGTGTCAGCAGTTTAGCGGGGCAAGAGACCCAGTACTTC. It is translated as CVSSLAGQETQYF.

This clonotype has just a few counts. The V call is TRBV23-1, the J call TRBJ2-5; D might be TRBD1 (6 bases). TRBV23-1 is sorted into the ORF group, with uncertain function. V gave up 5 bases and J gave up 2 bases, with 15 bases separating them. This CDR3 spans 15 amino acids. DNA of the CDR3: TGCGCCAGCAGTGAGACCAGGGGATCTCAAGAGACCCAGTACTTC. It yields the protein CASSETRGSQETQYF.

The rearrangement joins TRBV1 to TRBJ1-5. TRBV1 represents a pseudogene. CDR3 length: 16 amino acids. The CDR3 coding sequence is TGCACCAGCAGCCAAGATGGCCAGCGGATTGATCAGCCCCAGCATTTT. Translation gives CTSSQDGQRIDQPQHF.

This clonotype occurred many times. The rearrangement uses TRBV3-1 and TRBJ2-7; no definite D call. Germline lookup yields CDR1 LGHDT and CDR2 YNNKEL (reference sequence). This CDR3 is 12 amino acids long. V gave up 1 base and J gave up 2 bases, with 3 bases separating them. In nucleotides, the CDR3 is TGTGCCAGCAGCCAAGTCCCCTACGAGCAGTACTTC. Its translation: CASSQVPYEQYF.

This chain connects TRBV7-9 to TRBJ2-2; D is ambiguous. V was cut by 6 bases and J by 1 base, with 9 bases left in between. This CDR3 comprises 14 residues. CDR1 is SEHNR, CDR2 FQNEAQ, per germline (reference sequence). CDR3 DNA sequence: TGTGCCAGCAGATCAGGCGGGAACACCGGGGAGCTGTTTTTT. Translated, it gives CASRSGGNTGELFF.

This clonotype appeared many times. The V call is TRBV5-1, the J call TRBJ2-1; TRBD2 matches at 7 bases. Trimming cost V 0 bases and J 7 bases; bases outside gene matches: 7. CDR3 size: 15 residues. Germline assignment: CDR1 SGHRS and CDR2 YFSETQ. DNA of the CDR3: TGCGCCAGCAGCTTGGTTAGCGGGCGACGAAATGAGCAGTTCTTC. Translated, it gives CASSLVSGRRNEQFF.

Ten or more counts support this clonotype. This rearrangement joins TRBV12-3 or TRBV12-4 to TRBJ2-2; perhaps TRBD1 as D (5 bases). The CDR3 is 15 residues long. Trimming took off 3 bases at V and 5 bases at J, with 13 bases between the two ends. Here the CDR3 reads CASSFLGRGTGELFF. CDR3 DNA: TGTGCCAGCAGTTTTCTGGGGCGAGGTACCGGGGAGCTGTTTTTT.

In the case of this clonotype: A read error may be the cause here, since a much bigger clone is one base away. The chain combines TRBV7-3 with TRBJ2-1; D call uncertain. V was cut by 4 bases and J by 1 base, with 11 bases left in between. Germline V gene lookup returns CDR1 SGHTA and CDR2 FQGTGA. The CDR3 contains 15 residues. Here the CDR3 DNA reads TGTGCCAGCAGCTCTATAGGGCAATCCTACAATGAGCAGTTCTTC. Translation gives CASSSIGQSYNEQFF.